This TCR beta chain originates from a study of blood T cell repertoires in COVID-19. Study overall: The origin of the acute and convalescent COVID-19 samples was the United States, Italy and Spain. In each case, the material was cDNA or gDNA derived from T cells, B-cell-depleted T cells, or PBMCs.

This CDR3 has 14 amino acids. With 2 bases removed from V and 2 bases from J, the gap between germline ends came to 10 bases. Germline values: CDR1 SGDLS, CDR2 YYNGEE. Original data processing: Amplification of reference gene primers provided the estimated nucleated cell counts. The table came from immunoSEQ multiplex PCR; TCRdb's copy has only in-frame clones and leaves some out. The V and J calls and clone size were taken over from that table, and D and trimming were inferred from the DNA. The sample has 240,000 or so clones, approximately 90% seen once; the top ten hold just over 7%. This receptor was taken from a man aged 60-69 years who had recovered from COVID-19. This chain joins TRBV9 and TRBJ1-1; D is ambiguous. Sequencing used peripheral blood. As DNA, the CDR3 is TGTGCCAGCAGCGTGGTCGGGGATAACACTGAAGCTTTCTTT. This codes for CASSVVGDNTEAFF. The full variable domain, completed using reference TRBV9 and TRBJ1-1, is DSGVTQTPKHLITATGQRVTLRCSPRSGDLSVYWYQQSLDQGLQFLIQYYNGEERAKGNILERFSAQQFPDLHSELNLSSLELGDSALYFCASSVVGDNTEAFFGQGTRLTVV.